The 19 T cell receptor beta chains reported below all come from one sample, sequenced in a study of early T cells in non-severe SARS-CoV-2 infection. A single record per CDR3 protein comes from TCRdb applying MiXCR to the 5' RACE reads. Here the sample spans about 89,000 distinct CDR3 sequences, 16% being singletons. Here the sequenced sample was whole blood, taken at baseline. These receptors were obtained from an adult who was a healthcare worker with PCR-confirmed SARS-CoV-2 infection or an uninfected control (not recorded which).

The chain joins TRBV12-3 or TRBV12-4 to TRBJ2-2, with a possible D match to TRBD2 (5 bases). V shed 4 bases and J shed 6 bases, with 18 bases lying between them. This CDR3 spans 16 amino acids. CDR3 DNA: TGTGCCAGCAGTTCCCTTCAAAAAACTAGAGCCGGGGAGCTGTTTTTT. Translated: CASSSLQKTRAGELFF.

The rearrangement uses TRBV5-4 and TRBJ2-1; D remains ambiguous. V was shortened by 0 bases and J by 4 bases, with 8 bases between the two germline ends. Germline CDR1 reads SGHNT; CDR2 reads YYREEE (reference sequence). The CDR3 is 14 residues long. CDR3 nucleotides: TGTGCCAGCAGCTTGGAATCCCAGTACAATGAGCAGTTCTTC. This codes for CASSLESQYNEQFF.

Many counts were recorded for this clonotype. The CDR3 region is CSARGEDHQPQHF. In DNA, the CDR3 is TGCAGTGCTAGGGGGGAAGATCATCAGCCCCAGCATTTT. The chain couples TRBV20-1 to TRBJ1-5, with D perhaps TRBD1 (5 bases). This CDR3 spans 13 amino acids. V lost 3 bases to trimming and J lost 5 bases, with 11 bases between them. The germline CDR1 and CDR2 sequences are DFQATT and SNEGSKA (reference sequence).

This clonotype was detected only a few times. The chain uses TRBV24-1 and TRBJ2-7; no clear D. There are 15 residues in the CDR3. V was shortened by 0 bases and J by 0 bases, with 8 bases between the two germline ends. The germline CDR1 and CDR2 sequences are KGHDR and SFDVKD. This chain's CDR3 is CATSDLLHNSYEQYF. The CDR3 nucleotides read TGTGCCACCAGTGATTTGCTACACAACTCCTACGAGCAGTACTTC.

This clonotype came up a few times. The chain uses TRBV6-1 and TRBJ1-1; no clear D gene. V was cut by 4 bases and J by 10 bases, with 16 bases left in between. This CDR3 comprises 13 residues. CDR1 MNHNS and CDR2 SASEGT come from the germline V gene. The CDR3 region has the DNA TGTGCCAGCAGTGCTCGGACCGGGATACGAGCTTTCTTT. Protein product: CASSARTGIRAFF.

This clonotype has only a few counts. This chain connects TRBV20-1 to TRBJ2-3; TRBD1 is a possible D gene (6 bases). Trimming removed 6 bases at V and 5 bases at J, with 12 bases between. This CDR3 has 12 residues. The V gene's germline CDR1 is DFQATT and CDR2 SNEGSKA (reference sequence). CDR3 sequence reads: CSAQTGLDTQYF. The CDR3 DNA is TGCAGTGCCCAAACAGGGTTAGATACGCAGTATTTT.

V is TRBV28 and J is TRBJ2-7; 7 bases are shared with TRBD1. The trim removed 2 bases at V and 5 bases at J, leaving 15 bases unmatched. The CDR3 is 17 amino acids. CDR1 and CDR2 (germline): MDHEN, SYDVKM. For the CDR3, the DNA is TGTGCCAGCAGTTTAGTCGCCCAGGGGTTACAGGGGAACGAGCAGTACTTC. Its translation is CASSLVAQGLQGNEQYF.

In its sample, this clonotype was seen a few times. CDR3 loop: CASSKTRETEQFF. CDR3 sequence (DNA): TGTGCCAGCAGCAAGACTAGGGAGACGGAGCAGTTCTTC. The genes are TRBV11-3 and TRBJ2-1; a weak D match, TRBD2 (6 bases). Germline assignment: CDR1 SGHNT and CDR2 YENEEA. This CDR3 region has 13 residues. V lost 5 bases and J lost 10, with 15 bases in between.

This clonotype has a handful of counts. At one end the junction does not follow the germline gene, possibly because of a read error. This chain joins TRBV3-1 and TRBJ2-7; TRBD2 aligns across 8 bases. The CDR3 is 14 amino acids. In germline, CDR1 is LGHDT, CDR2 YNNKEL (reference sequence). The chain's CDR3 is CASSLGLASDEQYF. CDR3 bases: TGTGCCAGCAGCCTTGGACTAGCCTCCGACGAGCAGTACTTC.

There are a few counts of this clonotype. The chain carries TRBV28 and TRBJ2-1; TRBD2 agrees at 11 bases. The CDR3 spans 17 residues. V was clipped by 5 bases and J by 3 bases; unmatched bases: 9. CDR1 is MDHEN, CDR2 SYDVKM, per germline. CDR3 amino acids: CASSPGLAAGLYNEQFF. The CDR3 DNA sequence: TGTGCCAGCAGTCCGGGACTAGCGGCTGGACTCTACAATGAGCAGTTCTTC.

There are many counts of this clonotype. The chain carries TRBV6-6 and TRBJ2-7; TRBD2 matches at 13 bases. From germline, CDR1 is MNHNY and CDR2 SVGAGI (reference sequence). The CDR3 contains 16 residues. Unmatched junction bases numbered 4, after V lost 0 bases and J lost 5 bases. The CDR3 here is CASSYSRLAGGNEQYF. The CDR3 coding sequence is TGTGCCAGCAGTTACTCGAGACTAGCGGGAGGAAACGAGCAGTACTTC.

The rearrangement joins TRBV11-2 to TRBJ2-6; D is unresolved. The CDR3 totals 18 residues. V gave up 4 bases and J gave up 0 bases, with 16 bases separating them. Germline values: CDR1 SGHAT, CDR2 FQNNGV. The CDR3 is CASSSVRRGSSGANVLTF. DNA of the CDR3: TGTGCCAGCAGCTCTGTCCGACGAGGAAGCTCTGGGGCCAACGTCCTGACTTTC.

The chain joins TRBV12-3 or TRBV12-4 to TRBJ2-4; D unclear. CDR3 length equals 13 residues. V shed 5 bases and J shed 6 bases, with 11 bases lying between them. The CDR3: CASSPKIGNIQYF. CDR3 sequence (DNA): TGTGCCAGCAGTCCTAAGATCGGAAACATTCAGTACTTC.

V and J are TRBV20-1 and TRBJ2-7; TRBD1 matches at 12 bases. The CDR3 contains 14 residues. V lost 5 bases, J lost 7 bases, and 9 bases stayed unmatched. CDR1 DFQATT and CDR2 SNEGSKA come from the germline V gene (reference sequence). The CDR3 reads CSAGAGTGGAEQYF. The CDR3 nucleotides read TGCAGTGCTGGGGCCGGGACAGGGGGCGCGGAGCAGTACTTC.

J is TRBJ1-2 and V is TRBV2; unclear D gene. Germline CDR1 SNHLY, CDR2 FYNNEI. Trimming shortened V by 5 bases and J by 8 bases, and 12 bases separated the two germline ends. CDR3 length: 12 amino acids. Written as DNA, the CDR3 is TGTGCCAGCAGTTATAGTTCGGGCGGCTACACCTTC. Translated: CASSYSSGGYTF.

The chain is built from TRBV4-3 and TRBJ2-5; D is unresolved. Germline loops: CDR1 LGHNA, CDR2 YSLEER. The CDR3 is 16 amino acids. Trimming took off 0 bases at V and 1 base at J, with 12 bases between the two ends. For the CDR3, the DNA is TGCGCCAGCAGCCAAGATCTCTTACGCGGCCAAGAGACCCAGTACTTC. Its protein is CASSQDLLRGQETQYF.

The J gene is TRBJ2-1, the V gene TRBV2; D is uncertain. Germline V gene lookup returns CDR1 SNHLY and CDR2 FYNNEI. The V gene lost 4 bases and the J gene lost 7 bases, with 8 bases spanning the gap. The CDR3 runs to 12 residues. In DNA form, the CDR3 reads TGTGCCAGCAGTGTATGGGCGAATGAGCAGTTCTTC. Protein: CASSVWANEQFF.

This clonotype turned up a few times. The rearrangement links TRBV30 to TRBJ2-2; D is undetermined. CDR1 and CDR2 from the germline V gene are GTSNPN and SVGIG (reference sequence). The CDR3 spans 11 residues. Trimming removed 8 bases at V and 9 bases at J, with 13 bases between. The CDR3 loop reads CAGENIRELFF. The CDR3 nucleotides are TGTGCCGGAGAGAATATTAGGGAGCTGTTTTTT.

In this sample, this clonotype turned up a few times. CDR3 region: CASSSSGTGELFF. The CDR3 DNA reads TGTGCCAGCAGCTCCTCCGGGACAGGGGAACTGTTTTTT. The gene calls are TRBV7-6 and TRBJ1-4, with 10 bases lining up with TRBD1. The CDR3 totals 13 residues. CDR1 SGHVS and CDR2 FNYEAQ come from the germline V gene. With 4 bases clipped from V and 12 bases from J, the junction kept 5 bases outside the gene matches.